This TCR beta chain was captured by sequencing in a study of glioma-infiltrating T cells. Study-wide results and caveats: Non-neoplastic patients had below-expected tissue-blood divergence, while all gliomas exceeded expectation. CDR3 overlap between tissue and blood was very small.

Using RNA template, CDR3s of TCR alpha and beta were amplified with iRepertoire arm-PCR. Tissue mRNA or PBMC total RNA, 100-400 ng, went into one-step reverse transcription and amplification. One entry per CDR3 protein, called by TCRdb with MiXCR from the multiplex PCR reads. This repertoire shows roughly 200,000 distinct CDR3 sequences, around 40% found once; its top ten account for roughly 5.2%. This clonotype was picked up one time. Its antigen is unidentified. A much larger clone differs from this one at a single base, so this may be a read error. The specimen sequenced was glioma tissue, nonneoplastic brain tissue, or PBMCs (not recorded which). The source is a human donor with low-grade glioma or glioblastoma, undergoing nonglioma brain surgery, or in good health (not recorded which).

CDR3 nucleotide sequence: TGTGCCAGTAGTATAGATGTCGATACGCAGTATTTT. The encoded protein is CASSIDVDTQYF. J is TRBJ2-3 and V is TRBV19; no clear D. V lost 0 bases to trimming and J lost 6 bases, with 4 bases between them. CDR3 length equals 12 residues. Germline CDR1 reads LNHDA; CDR2 reads SQIVND (reference sequence).